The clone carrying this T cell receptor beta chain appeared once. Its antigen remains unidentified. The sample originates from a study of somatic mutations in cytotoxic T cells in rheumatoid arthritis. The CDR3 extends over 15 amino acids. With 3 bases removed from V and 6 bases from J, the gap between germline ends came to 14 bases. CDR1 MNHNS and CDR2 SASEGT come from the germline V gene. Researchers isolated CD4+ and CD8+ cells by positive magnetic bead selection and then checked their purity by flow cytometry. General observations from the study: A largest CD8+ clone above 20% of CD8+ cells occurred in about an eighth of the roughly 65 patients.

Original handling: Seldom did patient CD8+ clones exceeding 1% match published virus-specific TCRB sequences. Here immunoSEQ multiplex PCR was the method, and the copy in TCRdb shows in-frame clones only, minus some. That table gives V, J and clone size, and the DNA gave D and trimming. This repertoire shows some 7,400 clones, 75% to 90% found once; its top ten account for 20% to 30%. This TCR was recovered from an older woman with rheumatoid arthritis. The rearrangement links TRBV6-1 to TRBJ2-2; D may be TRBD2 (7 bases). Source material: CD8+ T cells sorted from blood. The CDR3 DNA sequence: TGTGCCAGCAGTGAGCGGGGGACAAAACCCGGGGAGCTGTTTTTT. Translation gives CASSERGTKPGELFF.